The next 12 T cell receptor beta chains were all read from a single sample in a study of T cell responses to AZD1222 COVID-19 vaccine. The assay was immunoSEQ multiplex PCR, and TCRdb's table has in-frame clones only and misses some. This table has around 94,000 clones, 85% appearing once. The sequenced sample was peripheral blood, obtained 28 days after the second AZD1222 dose. Receptor source: an adult who received the AZD1222 COVID-19 vaccine.

This chain uses TRBV21-1 with TRBJ2-7; the listed D gene, TRBD2, was not tested against the DNA. TRBV21-1 is designated a pseudogene. The CDR3 totals 14 residues. DNA for the CDR3: TGTGCCAGCAACGGACTAGCGGGCACCTACGAGCAGTACTTC. This translates into CASNGLAGTYEQYF.

V and J are TRBV4-1 and TRBJ2-7; D gene unclear. CDR1 MGHRA and CDR2 YSYEKL come from the germline V gene. CDR3 length: 15 residues. V was cut by 0 bases and J by 5 bases, with 14 bases left in between. CDR3 in amino acids: CASSQDPARLDEQYF. The CDR3 region has the DNA TGCGCCAGCAGCCAAGATCCAGCAAGGCTGGACGAGCAGTACTTC.

This sequence joins TRBV18 and TRBJ1-6; 10 bases agree with TRBD1. CDR3 size: 13 residues. Germline V lookup: CDR1 KGHSH, CDR2 LQKENI. V shed 3 bases, J shed 10 bases, and the junction held 0 bases outside the gene matches. The CDR3 loop is CASSPDRGSPLHF. CDR3 coding DNA: TGTGCCAGCTCACCGGACAGGGGGTCACCCCTCCACTTT.

The chain links TRBV9 to TRBJ1-2; 11 bases map to TRBD1. Germline-derived CDR1 and CDR2 are SGDLS and YYNGEE. V was clipped by 2 bases and J by 6 bases; unmatched bases: 6. The CDR3 has 15 amino acids. CDR3 sequence: CASSVDRGREHGYTF. CDR3 bases: TGTGCCAGCAGCGTGGACAGGGGGCGCGAACATGGCTACACCTTC.

The chain has TRBV28 and TRBJ1-2; maybe TRBD1 (5 bases). The CDR3 loop spans 13 amino acids. Per the germline V gene, CDR1 is MDHEN and CDR2 is SYDVKM. Trimming stripped 2 bases from V and 2 bases from J, with 6 bases between. CDR3 residues: CASSLGGNYGYTF. DNA of the CDR3: TGTGCCAGCAGTTTAGGGGGGAACTATGGCTACACCTTC.

The CDR3 DNA is TGTGCCAGCAGTTACTGGAGCGGGAGGGCCGGAGATACGCAGTATTTT. Encoded protein: CASSYWSGRAGDTQYF. The chain uses TRBV6-2 or TRBV6-3 and TRBJ2-3, with TRBD2 identical over 10 bases. The V segment lost 1 base and the J segment 5 bases; nucleotides outside the gene matches: 6. Germline assignment: CDR1 MNHEY and CDR2 SVGEGT. CDR3 size: 16 residues.

The rearrangement uses TRBV6-5 and TRBJ2-2; D not certain. Looked up from germline, CDR1 is MNHEY and CDR2 is SVGAGI. Deletions cut 8 bases from V and 6 bases from J, with 13 bases between. The CDR3 consists of 13 residues. The DNA for the CDR3 is TGTGCCAGCGGACCGATCGGACCCGGGGAGCTGTTTTTT. Its translation is CASGPIGPGELFF.

The CDR3 sequence is CASSLMGDQETQYF. CDR3 DNA: TGTGCCAGCAGCTTAATGGGGGACCAAGAGACCCAGTACTTC. The chain links TRBV7-2 to TRBJ2-5, with D perhaps given as TRBD1 or TRBD2 (5 bases each). The CDR3 sequence is 14 residues long. Germline V gene lookup returns CDR1 SGHTA and CDR2 FQGNSA. Between the trimmed V and J ends, which lost 2 bases and 0 bases, there was a span of 7 bases.

The gene calls are TRBV6-2 or TRBV6-3 and TRBJ2-7, with a possible D match to TRBD1 (5 bases). The CDR3 is 15 amino acids. The germline CDR1 and CDR2 sequences are MNHEY and SVGEGT. Trimming took 2 bases from V and 2 from J, leaving 13 bases between them. Here the CDR3 DNA reads TGTGCCAGCAGTTACCAGCAGGGCTACCCCTACGAGCAGTACTTC. Its protein is CASSYQQGYPYEQYF.

This chain links TRBV12-5 with TRBJ1-4; perhaps TRBD1 as D (5 bases). The CDR3 totals 13 residues. V was pared by 6 bases and J by 5 bases, with 10 bases between. Germline assignment: CDR1 LGHNT and CDR2 FRNRAP. The CDR3 region has the DNA TGTGCTAGTGGGCCGCAGGGAAATGAAAAACTGTTTTTT. This translates into CASGPQGNEKLFF. Combining the CDR3 with reference TRBV12-5 and TRBJ1-4 gives the whole variable domain DARVTQTPRHKVTEMGQEVTMRCQPILGHNTVFWYRQTMMQGLELLAYFRNRAPLDDSGMPKDRFSAEMPDATLATLKIQPSEPRDSAVYFCASGPQGNEKLFFGSGTQLSVL.

This chain uses TRBV11-2 with TRBJ1-1, with D hard to call. V was pared by 5 bases and J by 1 base, with 8 bases between. The length of the CDR3 is 13 residues. In germline, CDR1 is SGHAT, CDR2 FQNNGV. CDR3 amino acids: CASSLQENTEAFF. DNA of the CDR3: TGTGCCAGCAGCCTTCAGGAGAACACTGAAGCTTTCTTT.

CDR3 coding DNA: TGTGCCAGCTCACCTTTGGGGACAGGCCCTCGGTACCAGCATTTT. The encoded protein is CASSPLGTGPRYQHF. The chain couples TRBV18 to TRBJ1-5, with 8 nucleotides matching TRBD1. The V gene end was trimmed by 3 bases and the J gene end by 12 bases; junction bases not matched to a gene: 13. Germline V gene sequence: CDR1 KGHSH, CDR2 LQKENI. This CDR3 is built from 15 residues.